This TCR beta chain was documented in a study of identical twins. The CDR3 consists of 13 residues. Per germline, CDR1 DFQATT and CDR2 SNEGSKA (reference sequence). The V and J ends lost 7 bases and 4 bases, in that order; junction bases with no gene match: 4. Template switching added a universal primer binding site, and final cDNA carried unique molecular identifiers. TCRdb re-derived calls from the 5' RACE reads in MiXCR, one entry per CDR3 protein. The data hold roughly 500,000 distinct CDR3 sequences, with roughly 21% observed a single time. The sample was also linked to a second study, of T cells expressing NK-cell markers. That source adds: From sorted CD3+CD56+NKG2C+, CD3+CD56+NKG2C- and CD3+CD56-NKG2C+ T cells came the TCR beta repertoires. These clonotypes also led the CD3+CD56-NKG2C+ fraction in a handful of donors.

The V call is TRBV20-1, the J call TRBJ1-5, with 10 bases that match TRBD1. The specimen was CD4+ T cells sorted from blood. The clonotype was recovered from a woman in her late teens or twenties in good health. CDR3 DNA: TGCAGTGGCGGACAGGGGGGGAATCAGCCCCAGCATTTT. This gives the protein CSGGQGGNQPQHF.